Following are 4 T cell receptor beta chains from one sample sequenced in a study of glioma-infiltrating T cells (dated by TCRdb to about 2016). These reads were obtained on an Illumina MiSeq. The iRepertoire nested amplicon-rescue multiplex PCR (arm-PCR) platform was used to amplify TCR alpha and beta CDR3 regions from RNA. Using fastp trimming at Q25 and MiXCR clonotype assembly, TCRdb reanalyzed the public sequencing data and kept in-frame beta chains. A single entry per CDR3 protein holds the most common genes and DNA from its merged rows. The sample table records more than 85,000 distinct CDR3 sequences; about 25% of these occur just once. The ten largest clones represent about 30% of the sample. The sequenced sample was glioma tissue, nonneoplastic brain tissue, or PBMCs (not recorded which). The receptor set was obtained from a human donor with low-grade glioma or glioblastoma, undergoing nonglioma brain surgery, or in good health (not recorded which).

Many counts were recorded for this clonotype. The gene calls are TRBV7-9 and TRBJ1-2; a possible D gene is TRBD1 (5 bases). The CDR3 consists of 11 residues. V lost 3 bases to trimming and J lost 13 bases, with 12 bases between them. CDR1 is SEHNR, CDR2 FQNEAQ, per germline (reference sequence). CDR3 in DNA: TGTGCCAGCAGCTTGGCCAGGGACTTCACCTTC. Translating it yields CASSLARDFTF. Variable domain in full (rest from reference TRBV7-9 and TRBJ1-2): DTGVSQNPRHKITKRGQNVTFRCDPISEHNRLYWYRQTLGQGPEFLTYFQNEAQLEKSRLLSDRFSAERPKGSFSTLEIQRTEQGDSAMYLCASSLARDFTFGSGTRLTVV.

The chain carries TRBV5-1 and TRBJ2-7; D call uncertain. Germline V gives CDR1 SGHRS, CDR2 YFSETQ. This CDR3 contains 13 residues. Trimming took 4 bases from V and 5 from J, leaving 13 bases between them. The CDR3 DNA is TGCGCCAGCAGCGTGGAAGGCAAGGACGAGCAGTACTTC. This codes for CASSVEGKDEQYF.

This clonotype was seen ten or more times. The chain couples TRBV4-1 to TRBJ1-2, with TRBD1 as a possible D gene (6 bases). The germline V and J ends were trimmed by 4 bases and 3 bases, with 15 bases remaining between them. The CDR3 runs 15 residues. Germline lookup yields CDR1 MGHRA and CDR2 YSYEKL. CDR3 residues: CASSPTQGIDYGYTF. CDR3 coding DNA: TGCGCCAGCAGCCCTACGCAGGGGATCGACTATGGCTACACCTTC.

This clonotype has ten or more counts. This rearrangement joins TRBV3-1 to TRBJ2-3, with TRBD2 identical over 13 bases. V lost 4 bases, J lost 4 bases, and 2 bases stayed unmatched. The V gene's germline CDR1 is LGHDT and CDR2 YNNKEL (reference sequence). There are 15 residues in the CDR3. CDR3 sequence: CASSRTSGSSDTQYF. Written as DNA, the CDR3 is TGTGCCAGCAGCCGGACTAGCGGGAGTTCAGATACGCAGTATTTT.